This T cell receptor (beta chain) was retrieved from a study of breast tumors, draining lymph nodes, adjacent tissues. This clonotype was counted at least ten times. As yet, its antigen is unknown. The germline V gene has CDR1 SGHTA and CDR2 FQGNSA. Trimming removed 4 bases from V and 3 bases from J, with 16 bases in between. The CDR3 length is 15 residues. Each CDR3 protein is one row after TCRdb ran MiXCR on the multiplex PCR reads. Of about 94,000 distinct CDR3 sequences in the sample, more than 25% are singletons; the top ten hold more than 8%. Study-level results: That most tumor T cells come from lymph nodes remained unproven. Tumors had less TCR diversity than lymph nodes, more than nontumor tissue. Compared with basal-like, luminal-like tumors shared significantly more repertoire with nontumor tissue.

The lymph nodes were axillary draining lymph nodes from breast cancer patients. This receptor was obtained from a female donor with breast cancer. Some clones in this sample may be carry-over from other donors' samples. The sample consisted of axillary lymph node tissue. V usage is TRBV7-2 and J usage is TRBJ2-7; the D gene is possibly TRBD2 (6 bases). CDR3 in amino acids: CASSSVGGSDYEQYF. The CDR3 nucleotides are TGTGCCAGCAGCTCGGTTGGGGGGTCAGACTACGAGCAGTACTTC.